One sample yielded the 13 T cell receptor beta chains listed below, sequenced in a study of blood T cell repertoires in COVID-19. Using immunoSEQ multiplex PCR, the repertoire was profiled, and TCRdb retains in-frame clones only, with some absent. This table holds about 200,000 clones, over 60% found once. Material: peripheral blood. The source is a woman aged 70-85 years with acute or convalescent COVID-19.

J is TRBJ2-5 and V is TRBV5-1; a possible D gene is TRBD2 (5 bases). V was clipped by 0 bases and J by 5 bases, with 11 bases between them. In germline, CDR1 is SGHRS, CDR2 YFSETQ. CDR3 length: 14 amino acids. DNA for the CDR3: TGCGCCAGCAGCTTGGATGGCGGGCTGGAGACCCAGTACTTC. It encodes CASSLDGGLETQYF.

The chain has TRBV5-1 and TRBJ2-5, with 11 positions matching TRBD2. The CDR3 loop spans 16 amino acids. Germline V gene sequence: CDR1 SGHRS, CDR2 YFSETQ. V lost 4 bases to trimming and J lost 6 bases; unmatched junction nucleotides: 11. CDR3 residues: CASSPGGTSGVKTQYF. In DNA, the CDR3 is TGCGCCAGCAGCCCGGGTGGGACTAGCGGCGTGAAGACCCAGTACTTC.

This clone is a singleton in its sample. CDR3 DNA: TGCGCCAGCAGCCCGGGTGGGGCGGGAAACAATGAGCAGTTCTTC. This translates into CASSPGGAGNNEQFF. The rearrangement uses TRBV5-1 and TRBJ2-1; D perhaps matches TRBD2 (6 bases). The germline V gene encodes CDR1 SGHRS and CDR2 YFSETQ. The CDR3 spans 15 residues. V was shortened by 4 bases and J by 5 bases, with 16 bases between the two germline ends.

Written as DNA, the CDR3 is TGTGCCAGCAGCCTACTAGCGGGAGCCATCATTGGGACCCAGTACTTC. Its translation is CASSLLAGAIIGTQYF. The chain links TRBV7-2 to TRBJ2-5, with 11 bases fitting TRBD2. The CDR3 loop spans 16 amino acids. Losses at the gene ends were 5 bases for V and 7 bases for J; bases not matched to a gene: 12. Germline CDR1 SGHTA, CDR2 FQGNSA.

The V call is TRBV5-1, the J call TRBJ2-1; D is unresolved. Germline-derived CDR1 and CDR2 are SGHRS and YFSETQ. The CDR3 covers 13 residues. Trimming removed 2 bases at V and 5 bases at J, with 8 bases between. The CDR3 nucleotides are TGCGCCAGCAGCTTTACAACGAACAATGAGCAGTTCTTC. Protein product: CASSFTTNNEQFF.

J is TRBJ1-2 and V is TRBV7-8; no firm D call. The CDR3 totals 15 residues. Germline-derived CDR1 and CDR2 are SGHVS and FQNEAQ. Trimming removed 4 bases from V and 3 bases from J, with 15 bases in between. The CDR3 coding sequence is TGTGCCAGCAGCTCGGGGTCCCCCCCTTACTATGGCTACACCTTC. Encoded protein: CASSSGSPPYYGYTF.

The gene calls are TRBV7-8 and TRBJ2-3; 7 bases agree with TRBD2. V shed 5 bases, J shed 1 base, and the junction held 21 bases outside the gene matches. Germline V gives CDR1 SGHVS, CDR2 FQNEAQ. The CDR3 runs 20 residues. CDR3 residues: CASSPQTQGLLKARTDTQYF. DNA for the CDR3: TGTGCCAGCAGCCCCCAAACCCAGGGACTATTAAAGGCTCGCACAGATACGCAGTATTTT.

The chain recombines TRBV19 with TRBJ1-2; D ambiguous. Trimming left V 2 bases short and J 5 bases short, with 6 bases between. This CDR3 spans 12 amino acids. Germline loops: CDR1 LNHDA, CDR2 SQIVND (reference sequence). CDR3 sequence reads: CASSIRGYGYTF. The CDR3 DNA reads TGTGCCAGTAGTATACGGGGTTATGGCTACACCTTC.

Regarding this clone: At the DNA level, this CDR3 is encoded by other sequences in the same sample as well. The gene calls are TRBV7-9 and TRBJ2-3; D possibly corresponds to TRBD2 (6 bases). The CDR3 totals 14 residues. Trimming cost V 5 bases and J 0 bases, with 9 bases left between them. Per germline, CDR1 SEHNR and CDR2 FQNEAQ (reference sequence). CDR3 DNA: TGTGCCAGCAGCCCTAGCGCGAGCACAGATACGCAGTATTTT. Translating gives CASSPSASTDTQYF. The complete variable domain, with remaining parts taken from reference TRBV7-9 and TRBJ2-3, reads DTGVSQNPRHKITKRGQNVTFRCDPISEHNRLYWYRQTLGQGPEFLTYFQNEAQLEKSRLLSDRFSAERPKGSFSTLEIQRTEQGDSAMYLCASSPSASTDTQYFGPGTRLTVL.

J is TRBJ1-2 and V is TRBV27, with 8 nucleotides matching TRBD1. CDR1 is MNHEY and CDR2 is SMNVEV in the germline V gene (reference sequence). This CDR3 comprises 14 residues. J gave up 7 bases and V 4 bases, and 8 bases lay outside the gene matches. Here the CDR3 DNA reads TGTGCCAGCAGTTGGGGACAGGCAGCGCTTGGCTACACCTTC. Translating gives CASSWGQAALGYTF.

This clone showed up just a few times. The CDR3 here is CSASPGGNQPQHF. The CDR3 coding sequence is TGCAGTGCTAGTCCAGGGGGCAATCAGCCCCAGCATTTT. V and J are TRBV20-1 and TRBJ1-5, with D tentatively TRBD1 (6 bases). V was pared by 3 bases and J by 2 bases, with 8 bases between. The germline gives CDR1 DFQATT, CDR2 SNEGSKA (reference sequence). The CDR3 loop spans 13 amino acids.

This sequence joins TRBV10-1 and TRBJ1-5, with 7 bases identical to TRBD1. CDR1 and CDR2 from the germline V gene are WNHNN and SYGVQD (reference sequence). V lost 7 bases and J lost 6; bases outside the gene matches: 9. The CDR3 contains 14 residues. The CDR3 reads CASNRQGWVQPQHF. Written as DNA, the CDR3 is TGCGCCAGCAATCGACAGGGATGGGTTCAGCCCCAGCATTTT.

V usage is TRBV28 and J usage is TRBJ2-1; TRBD1 aligns across 9 bases. The CDR3 length is 14 residues. V lost 8 bases and J lost 2; bases outside the gene matches: 4. Germline V CDR1 and CDR2: MDHEN, SYDVKM. In DNA, the CDR3 is TGTGCCAGCGGCACAGGGGGCCCCTACAATGAGCAGTTCTTC. As protein: CASGTGGPYNEQFF.